This T cell receptor beta chain derives from a study of cytomegalovirus exposure and HLA in healthy donors. Study-level results: Cytomegalovirus association was assigned to 170 or so TCR beta chains. A later analysis linked a missense DCLRE1C variant to TCR beta V- and J-gene trimming.

PCR was performed using 60 Vbeta and 13 Jbeta primers. Profiled with immunoSEQ multiplex PCR; TCRdb holds only in-frame clones, not every one. The sample lists some 160,000 clones; roughly four fifths were seen once. Note on this clone: Its antigen is unknown.

This CDR3 is 16 amino acids long. Germline lookup yields CDR1 SQVTM and CDR2 ANQGSEA. The V gene is TRBV29-1, the J gene TRBJ2-5; possibly TRBD2 for D (6 bases). The DNA end is a closer match to TRBJ2-7, so the J assignment may be wrong. This clonotype was sampled from a man in his forties in good health and CMV-seronegative. Sequenced sample: PBMCs. The CDR3 region has the DNA TGCAGCGTTGATGGACCAGCGGGCGCCGGGCCCTACGAGCAGTACTTC. As protein: CSVDGPAGAGPYEQYF.